At least ten counts were recorded for the clone carrying this T cell receptor (beta chain). Its antigen is unknown. These data originate in a study of CD8 T cells in ankylosing spondylitis. Broader study findings: Past research had described some motif variants in reactive arthritis synovial fluid and blood. Within matched ankylosing spondylitis synovial fluid, disease-linked clones were reportedly significantly enriched.

The CDR3 has 12 residues. CDR1 and CDR2 (germline): MNHNS, SASEGT. V was trimmed by 3 bases and J by 8 bases, leaving 8 bases between them. Quantitative 5'-RACE with molecular barcodes was used to make the TCR beta libraries. TCRdb fed the 5' RACE reads into MiXCR, producing one record per CDR3 protein. The table records just under 95,000 distinct CDR3 sequences, just under 9% of them present only once. The material sequenced was blood, either unsorted or a sorted T cell fraction (not recorded which). The origin of this receptor is a male donor with ankylosing spondylitis or in good health (not recorded which). The chain links TRBV6-1 to TRBJ2-1; tentatively, D is TRBD1 (5 bases). The CDR3 DNA reads as TGTGCCAGCAGTGACAGGGCGCATGAGCAGTTCTTC. Amino acids: CASSDRAHEQFF.